The following is a TCR beta chain sequence with its context. This record comes from a study of blood T cell repertoires in COVID-19. Study-level information: Sources were T cells, B-cell-depleted T cells, or PBMCs; the material itself was cDNA or gDNA.

Source study methods: Nucleated cell counts were estimated from reference gene primer amplification. Measured with immunoSEQ multiplex PCR; TCRdb has only the in-frame clones, and not every one. The V and J calls and clone size are taken from that table; D and trimming were inferred from the DNA. The data contain some 300,000 clones, 87% of them seen just once; the ten biggest clones take up approximately 2%. The sample was peripheral blood. This receptor was taken from a young man with active or convalescent COVID-19.

CDR3 protein: CASLLAPDEQFF. The DNA of the CDR3 is TGTGCCAGCTTACTAGCGCCCGATGAGCAGTTCTTC. V is TRBV28 and J is TRBJ2-1; 7 bases are a match to TRBD2. Germline V lookup: CDR1 MDHEN, CDR2 SYDVKM. This CDR3 comprises 12 residues. With V trimmed by 8 bases and J by 8 bases, 6 bases remained unmatched. Looking up the rest from reference TRBV28 and TRBJ2-1 gives the full variable domain: DVKVTQSSRYLVKRTGEKVFLECVQDMDHENMFWYRQDPGLGLRLIYFSYDVKMKEKGDIPEGYSVSREKKERFSLILESASTNQTSMYLCASLLAPDEQFFGPGTRLTVL.